The T cell receptor beta chain described here comes from a study of T cell repertoires in cytomegalovirus infection. Study in general: Through public TCR beta signatures, both CMV infection and matching HLA type were indicated.

This clonotype occurred many times. Germline lookup yields CDR1 SGHTA and CDR2 FQGNSA. There are 15 residues in the CDR3. Trimming shortened V by 5 bases and J by 8 bases, and 18 bases separated the two germline ends. Via MiXCR, TCRdb re-called the reads, giving one row per CDR3 protein. The table records approximately 100,000 distinct CDR3 sequences, 23% of them present only once. The source is a human donor in good health (CMV status not recorded). Some clones in this sample may be carry-over from other donors' samples. The rearrangement uses TRBV7-2 and TRBJ1-4; D is undetermined. The source material was CD8+ T cells from PBMCs. This CDR3 reads CASSDPQGSGEKLFF. The CDR3 nucleotides read TGTGCCAGCAGCGACCCGCAAGGCTCCGGGGAAAAACTGTTTTTT.